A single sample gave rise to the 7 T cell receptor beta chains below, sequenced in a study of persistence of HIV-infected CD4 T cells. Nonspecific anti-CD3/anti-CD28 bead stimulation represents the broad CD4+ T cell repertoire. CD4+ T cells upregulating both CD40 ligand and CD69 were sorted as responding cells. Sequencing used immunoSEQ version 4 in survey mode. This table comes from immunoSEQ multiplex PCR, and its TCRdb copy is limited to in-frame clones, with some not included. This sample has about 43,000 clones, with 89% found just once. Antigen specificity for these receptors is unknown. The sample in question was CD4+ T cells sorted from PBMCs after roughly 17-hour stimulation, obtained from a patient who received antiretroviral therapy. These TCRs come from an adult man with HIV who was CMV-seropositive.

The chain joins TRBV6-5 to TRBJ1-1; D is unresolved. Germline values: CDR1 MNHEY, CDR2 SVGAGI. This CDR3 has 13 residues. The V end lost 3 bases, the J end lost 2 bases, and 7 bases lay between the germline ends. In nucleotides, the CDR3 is TGTGCCAGCAGTTATTGGGAAAACACTGAAGCTTTCTTT. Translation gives CASSYWENTEAFF.

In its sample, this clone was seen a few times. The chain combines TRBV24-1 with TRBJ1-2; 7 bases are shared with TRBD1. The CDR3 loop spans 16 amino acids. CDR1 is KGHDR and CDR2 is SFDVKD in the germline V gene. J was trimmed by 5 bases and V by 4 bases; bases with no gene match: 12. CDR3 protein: CATSDPLSTGLYGYTF. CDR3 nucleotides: TGTGCCACCAGTGACCCCCTATCGACAGGGTTATATGGCTACACCTTC.

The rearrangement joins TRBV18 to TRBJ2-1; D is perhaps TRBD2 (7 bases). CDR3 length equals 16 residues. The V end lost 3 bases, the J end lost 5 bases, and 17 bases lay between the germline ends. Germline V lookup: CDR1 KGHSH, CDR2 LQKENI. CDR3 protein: CASSPPRGAGDNEQFF. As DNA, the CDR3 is TGTGCCAGCTCACCCCCTCGGGGGGCAGGGGACAATGAGCAGTTCTTC.

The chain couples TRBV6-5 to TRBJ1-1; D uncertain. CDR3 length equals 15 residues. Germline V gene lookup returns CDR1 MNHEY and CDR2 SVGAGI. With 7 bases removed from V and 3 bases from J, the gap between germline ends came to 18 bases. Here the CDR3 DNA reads TGTGCCAGCATCCAACCGGGGAGGAGGTACACTGAAGCTTTCTTT. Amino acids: CASIQPGRRYTEAFF.

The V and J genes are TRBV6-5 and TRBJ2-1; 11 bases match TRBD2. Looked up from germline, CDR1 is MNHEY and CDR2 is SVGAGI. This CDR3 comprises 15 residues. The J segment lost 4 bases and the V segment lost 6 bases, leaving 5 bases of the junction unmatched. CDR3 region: CASSLTSGAYNEQFF. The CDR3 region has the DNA TGTGCCAGCAGCTTGACTAGCGGGGCGTACAATGAGCAGTTCTTC.

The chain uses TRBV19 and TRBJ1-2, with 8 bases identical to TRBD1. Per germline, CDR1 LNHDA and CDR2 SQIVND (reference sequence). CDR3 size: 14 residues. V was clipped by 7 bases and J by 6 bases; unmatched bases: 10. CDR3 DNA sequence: TGTGCCAGTAAAGGGGAAGACAGGGGAAATGGCTACACCTTC. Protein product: CASKGEDRGNGYTF.

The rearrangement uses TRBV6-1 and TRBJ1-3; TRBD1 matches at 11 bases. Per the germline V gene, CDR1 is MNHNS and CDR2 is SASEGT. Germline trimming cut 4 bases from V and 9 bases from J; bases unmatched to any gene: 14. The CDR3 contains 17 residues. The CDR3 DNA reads TGTGCCAGCAGTGGACAACCGGGACAGGGGGAGAGGAGCACCATATATTTT. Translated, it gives CASSGQPGQGERSTIYF.